This T cell receptor (beta chain) was sequenced in a study of cytomegalovirus exposure and HLA in healthy donors. Study-level findings and limits: Altogether, about 160 TCR beta chains were recorded as cytomegalovirus-associated.

The germline V and J ends were trimmed by 3 bases and 4 bases, with 16 bases remaining between them. This CDR3 contains 16 residues. Germline assignment: CDR1 SGHDT and CDR2 YYEEEE. Profiling relied on immunoSEQ multiplex PCR, and the TCRdb table lists in-frame clones only, not all of them. This table has under 95,000 clones, nearly 95% appearing once. In regard to this clone: Its antigen is not identified.

The V call is TRBV5-6, the J call TRBJ1-4, with unresolved D. Sequenced input: PBMCs. The receptor comes from a woman under 30 in good health and CMV-seronegative. Here the CDR3 reads CASSSTTRPINEKLFF. The CDR3 region has the DNA TGTGCCAGCAGCTCAACGACGAGGCCAATTAATGAAAAACTGTTTTTT.